What follows are 22 T cell receptor beta chains derived from one specimen sequenced in a study of CD8 T cells in ankylosing spondylitis. One entry per CDR3 protein, called by TCRdb with MiXCR from the 5' RACE reads. This sample yields 150,000 to 200,000 distinct CDR3 sequences, of which approximately 10% are seen a single time; about 29% belongs to the top ten. Material: blood, either unsorted or a sorted T cell fraction (not recorded which). These receptors all come from a male donor with ankylosing spondylitis or in good health (not recorded which).

To note about this clonotype: The junction shows a germline mismatch at one end, possibly a read error. The genes are TRBV3-1 and TRBJ1-2, with TRBD1 matching over 7 bases. Germline V gene data show CDR1 as LGHDT and CDR2 as YNNKEL (reference sequence). The CDR3 has 18 residues. The CDR3 DNA reads TGTGCCAGCACCCAAGTTGACAGGGCGAGGACTCCGTTCTATGGCTACACCTTC. Translation gives CASTQVDRARTPFYGYTF.

This clonotype has only a few counts. V is TRBV11-2 and J is TRBJ2-1; TRBD2 aligns across 14 bases. The CDR3 has 17 amino acids. Trimming took 5 bases from V and 5 from J; bases not matched to a gene: 8. The germline CDR1 and CDR2 sequences are SGHAT and FQNNGV. The CDR3 region has the DNA TGTGCCAGCAGCCGGACTAGCGGGGGGCAGTTTAACAATGAGCAGTTCTTC. Protein: CASSRTSGGQFNNEQFF.

This clonotype was counted many times. The rearrangement links TRBV12-3 or TRBV12-4 to TRBJ1-5; D is ambiguous. V was cut by 4 bases and J by 4 bases, with 11 bases left in between. This CDR3 comprises 14 residues. The CDR3 is CASSSGRINQPQHF. DNA of the CDR3: TGTGCCAGCAGTTCCGGACGGATTAATCAGCCCCAGCATTTT.

The V gene is TRBV7-8, the J gene TRBJ2-7, with a possible D match to TRBD1 (6 bases). Germline V gene data show CDR1 as SGHVS and CDR2 as FQNEAQ. V was trimmed by 4 bases and J by 4 bases, leaving 23 bases between them. This CDR3 is built from 17 residues. Here the CDR3 DNA reads TGTGCCAGCAGCTCGGCACCCACAGGGTTAGGGTCTTACGAGCAGTACTTC. Protein sequence: CASSSAPTGLGSYEQYF.

This chain uses TRBV12-3 or TRBV12-4 with TRBJ1-4; 7 nucleotides agree with TRBD1. This CDR3 comprises 15 residues. V gave up 5 bases and J gave up 4 bases; unmatched junction bases: 7. CDR3 residues: CASSALRDSNEKLFF. The CDR3 coding sequence is TGTGCCAGCAGTGCCCTCCGGGACAGTAATGAAAAACTGTTTTTT.

This clonotype was seen many times. The chain has TRBV10-2 and TRBJ2-1; 7 bases are a match to TRBD2. Losses at the gene ends were 6 bases for V and 7 bases for J; bases not matched to a gene: 6. CDR3 length: 13 residues. The germline gives CDR1 WSHSY, CDR2 SAAADI. The CDR3 nucleotides are TGCGCCAGCAGCCGGACTAGACTAAATGAGCAGTTCTTC. This gives the protein CASSRTRLNEQFF.

The chain carries TRBV11-2 and TRBJ2-2, with 9 positions matching TRBD1. This CDR3 is built from 18 residues. Germline V gene sequence: CDR1 SGHAT, CDR2 FQNNGV. V shed 2 bases, J shed 5 bases, and the junction held 12 bases outside the gene matches. CDR3 sequence: CASSLRALDRGSTGELFF. The CDR3 nucleotides read TGTGCCAGCAGCTTAAGGGCCCTCGACAGGGGGTCAACCGGGGAGCTGTTTTTT.

This rearrangement joins TRBV29-1 to TRBJ1-2; D unresolved. Looked up from germline, CDR1 is SQVTM and CDR2 is ANQGSEA. The CDR3 has 14 residues. The V and J ends lost 0 bases and 4 bases respectively, with 12 bases between them. This chain's CDR3 is CSVEDGRPFYGYTF. For the CDR3, the DNA is TGCAGCGTTGAAGACGGACGGCCCTTCTATGGCTACACCTTC.

This clonotype came up a few times. V gene TRBV19 combines with J gene TRBJ2-2, with 8 positions matching TRBD2. With V trimmed by 7 bases and J by 10 bases, 11 bases remained unmatched. In germline, CDR1 is LNHDA, CDR2 SQIVND (reference sequence). This CDR3 region has 14 residues. The CDR3 nucleotides are TGTGCCAGTACCGGCGGGGGGTCCCTAAAGGAGCTGTTTTTT. Translation: CASTGGGSLKELFF.

In its sample, this clonotype was seen many times. As the CDR3 is not closed by the conserved phenylalanine or tryptophan, this likely results from a read error. The DNA is left out, because the CDR3 cannot be placed on it with certainty; the CDR3 is given as TCRdb lists it. The V call is TRBV5-5, the J call TRBJ1-2; TRBD1 reflects the table's D call only, with no check against the DNA. Germline V CDR1 and CDR2: SGHKS, YYEKEE (reference sequence). Counting both end residues, the CDR3 totals 12 amino acids. CDR3 in amino acids: CASSFEPGNPTP.

V usage is TRBV18 and J usage is TRBJ2-3; 9 bases are a match to TRBD2. In germline, CDR1 is KGHSH, CDR2 LQKENI. This CDR3 is built from 17 residues. The V and J ends lost 2 bases and 1 base, in that order; junction bases with no gene match: 7. CDR3: CASSPGLSGGRTDTQYF. As DNA, the CDR3 is TGTGCCAGCTCACCAGGTCTTAGCGGGGGTCGCACAGATACGCAGTATTTT. The full variable domain, completed using reference TRBV18 and TRBJ2-3, is NAGVMQNPRHLVRRRGQEARLRCSPMKGHSHVYWYRQLPEEGLKFMVYLQKENIIDESGMPKERFSAEFPKEGPSILRIQQVVRGDSAAYFCASSPGLSGGRTDTQYFGPGTRLTVL.

There are many counts of this clonotype. The V call is TRBV20-1, the J call TRBJ2-7; TRBD1 is a possible D gene (5 bases). V lost 3 bases to trimming and J lost 4 bases, with 16 bases between them. The CDR3 has 14 residues. The germline gives CDR1 DFQATT, CDR2 SNEGSKA (reference sequence). CDR3 nucleotides: TGCAGTGCTAGTAGTAGGGCAGGGCCATACGAGCAGTACTTC. It codes for CSASSRAGPYEQYF.

This clonotype came up a few times. The genes are TRBV10-2 and TRBJ2-5; D is unresolved. CDR3 length: 14 residues. Trimming took 7 bases from V and 4 from J, leaving 16 bases between them. Germline-derived CDR1 and CDR2 are WSHSY and SAAADI. CDR3 sequence (DNA): TGCGCCAGCACCTTATCCGGCCCGGGAGAGACCCAGTACTTC. Translated: CASTLSGPGETQYF.

This clonotype was seen many times. The chain combines TRBV12-3 or TRBV12-4 with TRBJ2-5; TRBD1 might be the D (5 bases). Trimming cost V 4 bases and J 5 bases, with 11 bases left between them. There are 13 residues in the CDR3. The CDR3 loop reads CASSSRVPETQYF. CDR3 DNA sequence: TGTGCCAGCAGTTCCAGGGTGCCGGAGACCCAGTACTTC.

This clonotype was seen at least ten times. V usage is TRBV29-1 and J usage is TRBJ2-7; D uncertain. The CDR3 is 13 amino acids. V shed 4 bases and J shed 0 bases, with 10 bases lying between them. CDR1 SQVTM and CDR2 ANQGSEA come from the germline V gene. CDR3 in DNA: TGCAGCGTTGCAAGTCAGAGCTCCTACGAGCAGTACTTC. Translating it yields CSVASQSSYEQYF.

This clonotype was detected many times. V gene TRBV5-1 combines with J gene TRBJ2-1; 9 bases agree with TRBD1. The junction had 9 bases not matched to a gene; V was cut back by 4 bases and J by 7 bases. The CDR3 is 15 residues long. Germline V gene data show CDR1 as SGHRS and CDR2 as YFSETQ. The CDR3 bases are TGCGCCAGCAGCGGATCCGGGACAGGGAGGAATGAGCAGTTCTTC. Translated: CASSGSGTGRNEQFF. Using reference TRBV5-1 and TRBJ2-1 for the parts outside the CDR3, the full variable domain is KAGVTQTPRYLIKTRGQQVTLSCSPISGHRSVSWYQQTPGQGLQFLFEYFSETQRNKGNFPGRFSGRQFSNSRSEMNVSTLELGDSALYLCASSGSGTGRNEQFFGPGTRLTVL.

Comment on this clonotype: An end of the junction differs from the germline gene, which may be a read error. This rearrangement joins TRBV4-3 to TRBJ1-6, with D tentatively TRBD1 (5 bases). This CDR3 is 8 amino acids long. Germline V CDR1 and CDR2: LGHNA, YSLEER. Written as DNA, the CDR3 is TGCGCCAGCAGCCAATACAGGTTT. Its protein is CASSQYRF.

J is TRBJ1-2 and V is TRBV6-2 or TRBV6-3; possibly TRBD1 for D (6 bases). The CDR3 runs to 20 residues. Per germline, CDR1 MNHEY and CDR2 SVGEGT. Trimming removed 7 bases from V and 0 bases from J, with 30 bases in between. The CDR3 here is CASKKMGGGSSPAANYGYTF. CDR3 DNA: TGTGCCAGCAAAAAAATGGGGGGGGGCTCTTCCCCCGCAGCTAACTATGGCTACACCTTC.

The CDR3 region is CATRRDETQYF. CDR3 bases: TGTGCCACCCGCAGGGATGAGACCCAGTACTTC. V usage is TRBV2 and J usage is TRBJ2-5, with TRBD1 as a possible D gene (5 bases). CDR3 length: 11 residues. Trimming left V 10 bases short and J 5 bases short, with 11 bases between. Germline CDR1 reads SNHLY; CDR2 reads FYNNEI.

This clonotype was seen many times. This CDR3 reads CASSLGYTGELFF. CDR3 bases: TGTGCCAGCAGTTTAGGGTACACCGGGGAGCTGTTTTTT. The chain recombines TRBV28 with TRBJ2-2; D remains ambiguous. Germline V gene sequence: CDR1 MDHEN, CDR2 SYDVKM. The CDR3 length is 13 residues. The V end lost 2 bases, the J end lost 3 bases, and 4 bases lay between the germline ends.

The count of this clonotype is one. One base away lies a much larger clone, so this may be a sequencing read error. This sequence joins TRBV20-1 and TRBJ1-2; 9 bases fit TRBD1. Germline CDR1 reads DFQATT; CDR2 reads SNEGSKA (reference sequence). The CDR3 totals 14 residues. Trimming removed 0 bases from V and 10 bases from J; junction bases left unmatched: 9. The CDR3 loop reads CSAREIRTGDDYTF. The CDR3 nucleotides read TGCAGTGCTAGAGAAATCAGGACAGGGGATGACTACACCTTC.

This clonotype was detected only a few times. The rearrangement joins TRBV7-8 to TRBJ2-5; 9 positions match TRBD2. CDR1 and CDR2 (germline): SGHVS, FQNEAQ. The CDR3 is 16 amino acids. Losses at the gene ends were 0 bases for V and 4 bases for J; bases not matched to a gene: 6. The CDR3 here is CASSLAAGGLAETQYF. The CDR3 region has the DNA TGTGCCAGCAGCTTAGCCGCGGGGGGGCTGGCAGAGACCCAGTACTTC.